These 16 T cell receptor beta chains were sequenced from one sample in a study of blood T cell repertoires in COVID-19. Assay used: immunoSEQ multiplex PCR; TCRdb lists only in-frame clones, some missing. This sample has about 250,000 clones, with approximately 91% found just once. What was sequenced was peripheral blood. These receptor sequences come from a woman in her 40s who had recovered from COVID-19.

The genes are TRBV5-6 and TRBJ1-1; no clear D. V was trimmed by 2 bases and J by 6 bases, leaving 11 bases between them. The germline V gene has CDR1 SGHDT and CDR2 YYEEEE. The CDR3 extends over 13 amino acids. CDR3 coding DNA: TGTGCCAGCAGCTTCGGGGTTGGAGCTGAAGCTTTCTTT. This gives the protein CASSFGVGAEAFF.

This clone was observed once. The chain has TRBV10-3 and TRBJ2-1; 9 bases line up with TRBD2. CDR1 is ENHRY and CDR2 is SYGVKD in the germline V gene. Trimming cost V 4 bases and J 3 bases; bases outside gene matches: 16. CDR3 length: 19 residues. The CDR3 coding sequence is TGTGCCATCAGTGGTCAGGGACTAGCCCTAGAGAGGCTCTACAATGAGCAGTTCTTC. As protein: CAISGQGLALERLYNEQFF.

The V gene is TRBV7-8, the J gene TRBJ2-3; TRBD2 agrees at 10 bases. Germline V lookup: CDR1 SGHVS, CDR2 FQNEAQ. Trimming took 0 bases from V and 4 from J; bases not matched to a gene: 7. This CDR3 region has 17 residues. CDR3 protein: CASSLAGTSVSADTQYF. The DNA of the CDR3 is TGTGCCAGCAGCTTAGCCGGGACTAGCGTTAGTGCAGATACGCAGTATTTT.

This chain links TRBV5-1 with TRBJ2-5; 11 bases align to TRBD2. The germline V gene has CDR1 SGHRS and CDR2 YFSETQ. Trimming took 2 bases from V and 4 from J; bases not matched to a gene: 7. This CDR3 spans 16 amino acids. DNA for the CDR3: TGCGCCAGCAGCTTAGAACTAGCGGGAGCTCGAGAGACCCAGTACTTC. The encoded protein is CASSLELAGARETQYF.

This rearrangement joins TRBV5-4 to TRBJ2-1; D is unclear. The ends were cut back, 3 bases at V and 7 bases at J, with 8 bases in the middle. The CDR3 runs 12 residues. Germline loops: CDR1 SGHNT, CDR2 YYREEE (reference sequence). CDR3 sequence reads: CASSWPMNEQFF. As DNA, the CDR3 is TGTGCCAGCAGCTGGCCGATGAATGAGCAGTTCTTC. Complete variable domain (other parts from reference TRBV5-4 and TRBJ2-1): ETGVTQSPTHLIKTRGQQVTLRCSSQSGHNTVSWYQQALGQGPQFIFQYYREEENGRGNFPPRFSGLQFPNYSSELNVNALELDDSALYLCASSWPMNEQFFGPGTRLTVL.

The chain has TRBV4-1 and TRBJ2-1; D perhaps matches TRBD2 (7 bases). Germline CDR1 and CDR2: MGHRA and YSYEKL. CDR3 length equals 14 residues. V lost 1 base and J 6 bases, leaving 10 bases between the germline ends. CDR3 DNA: TGCGCCAGCAGCCAAGTAAGGGGGGGCAATGAGCAGTTCTTC. This encodes CASSQVRGGNEQFF.

V usage is TRBV6-4 and J usage is TRBJ2-7, with TRBD2 matching 9 bases. The junction had 8 bases not matched to a gene; V was cut back by 4 bases and J by 4 bases. Germline V gene data show CDR1 as MRHNA and CDR2 as SNTAGT. This CDR3 has 15 residues. CDR3 protein: CASSAYSGSEYEQYF. CDR3 bases: TGTGCCAGCAGTGCTTATAGCGGGAGTGAATACGAGCAGTACTTC.

The rearrangement uses TRBV14 and TRBJ1-2; D unclear. The CDR3 length is 12 residues. Trimming cost V 8 bases and J 3 bases, with 10 bases left between them. Germline V gene lookup returns CDR1 SGHDN and CDR2 FVKESK. The CDR3 reads CASSSNHYGYTF. Here the CDR3 DNA reads TGTGCCAGCTCGTCTAATCACTATGGCTACACCTTC. The full variable domain, rest sourced from reference TRBV14 and TRBJ1-2, is EAGVTQFPSHSVIEKGQTVTLRCDPISGHDNLYWYRRVMGKEIKFLLHFVKESKQDESGMPNNRFLAERTGGTYSTLKVQPAELEDSGVYFCASSSNHYGYTFGSGTRLTVV.

This chain links TRBV4-1 with TRBJ1-2, with no clear D. V was pared by 0 bases and J by 4 bases, with 12 bases between. Germline CDR1 is MGHRA and CDR2 is YSYEKL. The CDR3 is made up of 15 amino acids. CDR3 in DNA: TGCGCCAGCAGCCAAGAGACTGGTGCTAGCTATGGCTACACCTTC. Translated: CASSQETGASYGYTF.

The chain combines TRBV5-1 with TRBJ2-1, with unresolved D. V lost 0 bases and J lost 9, with 10 bases in between. Germline CDR1 is SGHRS and CDR2 is YFSETQ. The CDR3 is 13 residues long. The DNA of the CDR3 is TGCGCCAGCAGCTTGGTCTCCCTCAGTGAGCAGTTCTTC. Protein: CASSLVSLSEQFF.

The chain uses TRBV15 and TRBJ2-1; D is possibly TRBD2 (5 bases). The V gene's germline CDR1 is LNHNV and CDR2 YYDKDF (reference sequence). This CDR3 is built from 16 residues. The V end was cut by 1 base, the J end by 3 bases, with 13 bases between. The CDR3 region is CATSRVGGLNYNEQFF. CDR3 coding DNA: TGTGCCACCAGCAGAGTCGGAGGTCTCAACTACAATGAGCAGTTCTTC.

V usage is TRBV11-2 and J usage is TRBJ1-4; the match to TRBD1 covers 9 bases. Germline values: CDR1 SGHAT, CDR2 FQNNGV. CDR3 length: 14 residues. J gave up 7 bases and V 5 bases, and 5 bases lay outside the gene matches. DNA for the CDR3: TGTGCCAGCAGCCCAGGACAGGGGACTGAAAAACTGTTTTTT. Translating gives CASSPGQGTEKLFF.

This sequence joins TRBV7-9 and TRBJ2-5, with D maybe TRBD1 (6 bases). Trimming removed 5 bases at V and 0 bases at J, with 13 bases between. The CDR3 covers 15 residues. CDR1 is SEHNR, CDR2 FQNEAQ, per germline (reference sequence). Here the CDR3 reads CASSRPRGNQETQYF. CDR3 sequence (DNA): TGTGCCAGCAGCCGCCCCAGGGGAAACCAAGAGACCCAGTACTTC. The full variable domain, its missing parts supplied by reference TRBV7-9 and TRBJ2-5, is DTGVSQNPRHKITKRGQNVTFRCDPISEHNRLYWYRQTLGQGPEFLTYFQNEAQLEKSRLLSDRFSAERPKGSFSTLEIQRTEQGDSAMYLCASSRPRGNQETQYFGPGTRLLVL.

The V call is TRBV2, the J call TRBJ1-4; perhaps TRBD1 as D (5 bases). Trimming left V 6 bases short and J 13 bases short, with 21 bases between. CDR1 and CDR2 (germline): SNHLY, FYNNEI. The CDR3 extends over 14 amino acids. The CDR3 sequence is CASRGEGRKLGLFF. DNA of the CDR3: TGTGCCAGCAGGGGGGAAGGGAGGAAATTAGGACTGTTTTTT.

A single count supports this clone. The chain couples TRBV2 to TRBJ2-3, with TRBD2 matching 8 bases. The germline CDR1 and CDR2 sequences are SNHLY and FYNNEI. The CDR3 runs to 14 residues. After removal of 10 bases from V and 3 bases from J, the junction contained 9 bases not matched to a gene. CDR3 nucleotides: TGTGCCATACCGGGAGCGGGAGCTACAGATACGCAGTATTTT. Translation gives CAIPGAGATDTQYF.

This chain uses TRBV27 with TRBJ1-5, with 7 bases identical to TRBD1. The V and J ends lost 4 bases and 3 bases, in that order; junction bases with no gene match: 12. Germline V gene sequence: CDR1 MNHEY, CDR2 SMNVEV (reference sequence). The CDR3 runs to 17 residues. CDR3 nucleotides: TGTGCCAGCAGTTCCCGGGTGACAGGGCCTGACAATCAGCCCCAGCATTTT. It yields the protein CASSSRVTGPDNQPQHF.